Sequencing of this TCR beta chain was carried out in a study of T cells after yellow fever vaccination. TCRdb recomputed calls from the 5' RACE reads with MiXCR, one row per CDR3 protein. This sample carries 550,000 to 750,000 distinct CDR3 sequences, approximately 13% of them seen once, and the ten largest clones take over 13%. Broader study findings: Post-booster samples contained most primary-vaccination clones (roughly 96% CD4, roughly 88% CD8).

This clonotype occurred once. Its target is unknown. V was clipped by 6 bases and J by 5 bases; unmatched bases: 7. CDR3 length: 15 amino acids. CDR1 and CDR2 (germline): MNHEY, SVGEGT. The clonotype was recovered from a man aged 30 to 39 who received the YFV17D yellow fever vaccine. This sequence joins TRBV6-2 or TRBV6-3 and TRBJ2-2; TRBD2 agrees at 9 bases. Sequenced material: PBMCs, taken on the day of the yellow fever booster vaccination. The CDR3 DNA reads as TGTGCCAGCAGACTAGTAGCGGGAGCGACCGGGGAGCTGTTTTTT. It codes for CASRLVAGATGELFF.